The 15 T cell receptor beta chains below come from one sample, sequenced in a study of response to subunit inactivated influenza vaccine. TCRdb reprocessed the RT-PCR reads via MiXCR and lists one record per CDR3 protein. The repertoire has about 780,000 distinct CDR3 sequences, approximately 17% of them found once; the top ten carry about a tenth. The sample was PBMCs from blood, taken about 5 days after vaccination. These receptors were taken from a man aged 45 to 65 who received an inactivated influenza vaccine.

This clonotype was counted a few times. The chain couples TRBV5-6 to TRBJ2-7; 7 bases agree with TRBD1. This CDR3 is 14 amino acids long. Germline assignment: CDR1 SGHDT and CDR2 YYEEEE. Unmatched junction bases numbered 10, after V lost 5 bases and J lost 5 bases. CDR3 residues: CASSPHRGVHEQYF. The DNA for the CDR3 is TGTGCCAGCAGTCCACACAGGGGCGTCCACGAGCAGTACTTC.

This clonotype has a handful of counts. V usage is TRBV20-1 and J usage is TRBJ2-5; D unresolved. Germline V gene sequence: CDR1 DFQATT, CDR2 SNEGSKA (reference sequence). This CDR3 is 11 amino acids long. Deletions cut 0 bases from V and 7 bases from J, with 6 bases between. The CDR3 sequence: CSARDVRTQYF. Here the CDR3 DNA reads TGCAGTGCTAGAGATGTGCGGACCCAGTACTTC.

This clonotype was picked up a small number of times. This chain joins TRBV20-1 and TRBJ2-3; D is ambiguous. Per germline, CDR1 DFQATT and CDR2 SNEGSKA (reference sequence). There are 11 residues in the CDR3. Trimming pared 6 bases from V and 8 bases from J, leaving 12 bases between. CDR3 protein: CSAQARRTQYF. The CDR3 nucleotides are TGCAGTGCCCAGGCTCGACGTACGCAGTATTTT.

The chain couples TRBV20-1 to TRBJ1-2; 10 bases agree with TRBD1. The CDR3 extends over 14 amino acids. Germline assignment: CDR1 DFQATT and CDR2 SNEGSKA (reference sequence). V gave up 5 bases and J gave up 1 base; unmatched junction bases: 4. CDR3 in DNA: TGCAGTGCTCGGGGGACAGGGGATAACTATGGCTACACCTTC. It yields the protein CSARGTGDNYGYTF.

V gene TRBV5-1 combines with J gene TRBJ2-5; D remains ambiguous. Trimming pared 1 base from V and 4 bases from J, leaving 17 bases between. The germline V gene encodes CDR1 SGHRS and CDR2 YFSETQ. The CDR3 runs 16 residues. The CDR3 region has the DNA TGCGCCAGCAGCTTGTTTTCAGGCCTCCCCCCAGAGACCCAGTACTTC. It encodes CASSLFSGLPPETQYF.

This clonotype was counted only a few times. The chain links TRBV5-5 to TRBJ2-7; perhaps D is TRBD1 or TRBD2 (5 bases each). V was cut by 6 bases and J by 7 bases, with 20 bases left in between. The CDR3 runs to 14 residues. The germline gives CDR1 SGHKS, CDR2 YYEKEE (reference sequence). The CDR3 protein is CASTLEGTLVEQYF. CDR3 sequence (DNA): TGTGCCAGCACCTTAGAAGGGACCCTGGTTGAGCAGTACTTC.

The chain is built from TRBV20-1 and TRBJ2-2; 10 bases are shared with TRBD2. CDR3 size: 18 residues. CDR1 is DFQATT and CDR2 is SNEGSKA in the germline V gene (reference sequence). In DNA form, the CDR3 reads TGCAGCGCCCTCCCGGGTAGCGGGAGGTTCGCGAACACCGGGGAGCTGTTTTTT. Its translation: CSALPGSGRFANTGELFF.

The chain couples TRBV28 to TRBJ2-6, with 9 positions matching TRBD1. CDR3 length: 17 residues. The J segment lost 1 base and the V segment lost 2 bases, leaving 3 bases of the junction unmatched. Germline loops: CDR1 MDHEN, CDR2 SYDVKM. DNA of the CDR3: TGTGCCAGCAGTTTACCGGGACAGGGATCTGGGGCCAACGTCCTGACTTTC. Amino acid sequence: CASSLPGQGSGANVLTF.

This chain uses TRBV20-1 with TRBJ2-7; 7 nucleotides align to TRBD2. V shed 5 bases and J 5 bases; nucleotides not matched to a gene: 9. Germline V gives CDR1 DFQATT, CDR2 SNEGSKA (reference sequence). The CDR3 totals 13 residues. Written as DNA, the CDR3 is TGCAGTGCTGTCTATCTTGCGGGAGACGAGCAGTACTTC. It is translated as CSAVYLAGDEQYF.

This clonotype came up a few times. The chain employs TRBV11-2 and TRBJ2-1, with D perhaps matching TRBD1 or TRBD2 (5 bases each). The CDR3 sequence is 14 residues long. Germline loops: CDR1 SGHAT, CDR2 FQNNGV. Trimming took 5 bases from V and 8 from J, leaving 16 bases between them. In DNA, the CDR3 is TGTGCCAGCAGCATAGGGGATCATAGCGATGAGCAGTTCTTC. Its protein is CASSIGDHSDEQFF.

This clonotype has only one observation. One end of the junction is discordant with germline, which a read error may explain. The gene calls are TRBV12-3 or TRBV12-4 and TRBJ2-5, with 7 bases lining up with TRBD1. The CDR3 loop spans 14 amino acids. The CDR3 region is CASSRGQYHETQYF. CDR3 coding DNA: TGTGCCAGCAGTCGGGGACAGTACCATGAGACCCAGTACTTC.

There are a few counts of this clonotype. The chain is built from TRBV20-1 and TRBJ2-4, with 8 bases fitting TRBD2. The CDR3 covers 15 residues. V was pared by 3 bases and J by 0 bases, with 4 bases of the junction left unmatched. The germline V gene has CDR1 DFQATT and CDR2 SNEGSKA (reference sequence). The CDR3 here is CSASGGALAKNIQYF. Written as DNA, the CDR3 is TGCAGTGCTAGCGGGGGGGCCTTAGCCAAAAACATTCAGTACTTC.

The chain is built from TRBV28 and TRBJ2-1; 11 bases map to TRBD2. This CDR3 comprises 14 residues. From germline, CDR1 is MDHEN and CDR2 SYDVKM. J lost 5 bases, V lost 10 bases, and 7 bases had no gene match. The CDR3 DNA follows: TGTGCCATTAGGACTAGCGGGTATCACAATGAGCAGTTCTTC. Its translation: CAIRTSGYHNEQFF.

The chain carries TRBV7-9 and TRBJ2-2; D is ambiguous. Germline V gene data show CDR1 as SEHNR and CDR2 as FQNEAQ (reference sequence). The germline V and J ends were trimmed by 8 bases and 4 bases, with 14 bases remaining between them. The CDR3 extends over 14 amino acids. The CDR3 nucleotides read TGTGCCAGCGGCGACGGAGCGCGCACCGGGGAGCTGTTTTTT. This gives the protein CASGDGARTGELFF.

The sample holds many counts of this clonotype. V gene TRBV29-1 combines with J gene TRBJ2-2; TRBD1 is a possible D gene (5 bases). The germline CDR1 and CDR2 sequences are SQVTM and ANQGSEA. The CDR3 runs 16 residues. V was shortened by 3 bases and J by 1 base, with 15 bases between the two germline ends. CDR3 loop: CSVELRRVGNTGELFF. The CDR3 DNA sequence: TGCAGCGTTGAGCTCCGCAGGGTGGGGAACACCGGGGAGCTGTTTTTT.